The entry below gives a single TCR beta chain sequence along with its context. Profiling relied on immunoSEQ multiplex PCR, and the TCRdb table lists in-frame clones only, not all of them. The data contain over 15,000 clones, about 83% of them singletons. Trimming removed 0 bases from V and 5 bases from J, with 11 bases in between. The germline gives CDR1 GTSNPN, CDR2 SVGIG (reference sequence). The CDR3 is 13 residues long. This record comes from a study of blood T cell dynamics during melanoma immunotherapy. The time point here: pre-treatment baseline. V gene TRBV30 combines with J gene TRBJ2-7; no definite D call. The sequences come from blood, collected from a patient treated with checkpoint blockade. The sequence came from a human donor with melanoma. The CDR3 region has the DNA TGTGCCTGGAGTGTCGGGCTAGACGACGAGCAGTACTTC. This translates into CAWSVGLDDEQYF.